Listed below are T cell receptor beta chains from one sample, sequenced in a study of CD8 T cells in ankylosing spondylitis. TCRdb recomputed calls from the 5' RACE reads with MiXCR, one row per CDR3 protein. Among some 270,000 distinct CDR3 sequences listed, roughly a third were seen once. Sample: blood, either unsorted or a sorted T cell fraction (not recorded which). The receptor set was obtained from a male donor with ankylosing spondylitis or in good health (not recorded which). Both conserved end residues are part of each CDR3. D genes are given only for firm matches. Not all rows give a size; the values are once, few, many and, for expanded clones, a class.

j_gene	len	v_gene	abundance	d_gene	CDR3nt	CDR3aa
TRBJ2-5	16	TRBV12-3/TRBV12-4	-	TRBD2	TGTGCCAGCAGTCGGACTAGCGGGGGGGATGGAGAGACCCAGTACTTC	CASSRTSGGDGETQYF
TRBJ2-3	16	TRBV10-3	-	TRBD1	TGTGCCATCAGTGAGTCCCTGACAGGGATCACAGATACGCAGTATTTT	CAISESLTGITDTQYF
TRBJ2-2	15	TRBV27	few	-	TGTGCCAGCAGTTTACACGACAGCTACACCGGGGAGCTGTTTTTT	CASSLHDSYTGELFF
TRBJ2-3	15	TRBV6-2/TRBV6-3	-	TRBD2	TGTGCCAGCAGTCTAGCGGGGGTTACCACAGATACGCAGTATTTT	CASSLAGVTTDTQYF
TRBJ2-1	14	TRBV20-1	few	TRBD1	TGCAGTGCTGGGCACCTTACAGGGGACAATGAGCAGTTCTTC	CSAGHLTGDNEQFF
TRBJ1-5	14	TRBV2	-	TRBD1	TGTGCCAGCGGACCGACAGGGGTCGGACAGCCCCAGCATTTT	CASGPTGVGQPQHF
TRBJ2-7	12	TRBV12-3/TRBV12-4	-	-	TGTGCCAGCAGCCCCGCCGGCTACGAGCAGTACTTC	CASSPAGYEQYF
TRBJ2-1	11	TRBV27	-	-	TGTGCCAGCAGGGAAAGGGACACGGGATTCTTC	CASRERDTGFF
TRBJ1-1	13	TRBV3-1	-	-	TGTGCCAGCAGCCCGTCCTTAGGAACTGAAGCTTTCTTT	CASSPSLGTEAFF
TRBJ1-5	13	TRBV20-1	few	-	TGCAGTGGCCAGACAGGTATCCGTCAGCCCCAGCATTTT	CSGQTGIRQPQHF
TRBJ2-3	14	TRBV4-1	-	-	TGCGCCAGCAGCCAAGAGAGGGGTGAAGATACGCAGTATTTT	CASSQERGEDTQYF
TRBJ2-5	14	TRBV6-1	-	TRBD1	TGTGCCAGCAGAAGGACAGGGATGGTAGAGACCCAGTACTTC	CASRRTGMVETQYF
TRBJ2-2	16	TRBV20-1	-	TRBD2	TGCAGTGCACCTGACCCTAGCGGCTTGAACACCGGGGAGCTGTTTTTT	CSAPDPSGLNTGELFF
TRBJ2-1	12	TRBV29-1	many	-	TGCAGCGTTGAAAAGGCCAACAATGAGCAGTTCTTC	CSVEKANNEQFF
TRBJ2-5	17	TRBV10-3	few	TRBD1	TGTGCCATCAGCGCAACAGGGGGGCAGGGGGAGATTGAGACCCAGTACTTC	CAISATGGQGEIETQYF
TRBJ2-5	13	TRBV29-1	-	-	TGCAGCGTTGACCCAGGGCAGCAAGAGACCCAGTACTTC	CSVDPGQQETQYF
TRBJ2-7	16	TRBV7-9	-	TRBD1	TGTGCCAGCAGCTTAGGAGAAGGGACAGGGGTTTACGAGCAGTACTTC	CASSLGEGTGVYEQYF
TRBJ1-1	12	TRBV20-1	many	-	TGCAGTGCCCACAGGGAGGACACTGAAGCTTTCTTT	CSAHREDTEAFF
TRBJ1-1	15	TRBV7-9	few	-	TGTGCCAGCAGCTTACCCCAGACAGTGAACACTGAAGCTTTCTTT	CASSLPQTVNTEAFF
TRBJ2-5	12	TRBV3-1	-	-	TGTGCCAGCAGCCTGAACCAAGAGACCCAGTACTTC	CASSLNQETQYF
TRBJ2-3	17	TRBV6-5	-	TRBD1	TGTGCCAGCAGTTACCGTTCGACAGGGGATTTAGCAGATACGCAGTATTTT	CASSYRSTGDLADTQYF
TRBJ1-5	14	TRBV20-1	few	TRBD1	TGCAGTGCTTCGACAGGGAGTATAACTCAGCCCCAGCATTTT	CSASTGSITQPQHF
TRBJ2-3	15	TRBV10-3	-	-	TGTGCCATCAGGCAGGTGGCAGGGGGCACAGATACGCAGTATTTT	CAIRQVAGGTDTQYF
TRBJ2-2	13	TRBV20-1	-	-	TGCAGTGCCCCTAGCCCGAACACCGGGGAGCTGTTTTTT	CSAPSPNTGELFF
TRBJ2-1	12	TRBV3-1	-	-	TGTGCCAGCAGCCAAGCTTTGGGCAACGAACTCTTC	CASSQALGNELF
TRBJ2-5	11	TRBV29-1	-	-	TGCAGCGGACGCGACTGGGAGACCCAGTACTTC	CSGRDWETQYF
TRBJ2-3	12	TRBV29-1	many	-	TGCAGCGTGACGAAATACACAGATACGCAGTATTTT	CSVTKYTDTQYF
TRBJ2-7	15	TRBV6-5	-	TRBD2	TGTGCCAGCAGTTACTCATGGGGGGGACCCTACGAGCAGTACTTC	CASSYSWGGPYEQYF
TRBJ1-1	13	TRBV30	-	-	TGTGCCTGGAGCCCCGGTGTGAACACTGAAGCTTTCTTT	CAWSPGVNTEAFF
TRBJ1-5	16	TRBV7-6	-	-	TGTGCCAGCAGCCCCAGGGGTTGGCTTAGCAATCAGCCCCAGCATTTT	CASSPRGWLSNQPQHF
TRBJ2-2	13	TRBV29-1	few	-	TGCAGCGTCAGGGGACTTCGGACCGGGGAGCTGTTTTTT	CSVRGLRTGELFF
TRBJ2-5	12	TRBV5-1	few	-	TGCGCCAGCAGCCTTTTCAGGGAGACCCAGTACTTC	CASSLFRETQYF
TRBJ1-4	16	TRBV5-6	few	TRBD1	TGTGCCAGCACCTCTGGGACAGGGGGCCGGAATGAAAAACTGTTTTTT	CASTSGTGGRNEKLFF
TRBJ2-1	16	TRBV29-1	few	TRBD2	TGCAGCGTTGAAGAAGACCTAGCGGGGGGCCCCAATGAGCAGTTCTTC	CSVEEDLAGGPNEQFF
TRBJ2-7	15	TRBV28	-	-	TGTGCCAGCATTGGGGGAGGCAGCGGGTCCTACGAGCAGTACTTC	CASIGGGSGSYEQYF
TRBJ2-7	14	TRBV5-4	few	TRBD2	TGTGCCAGCAGCCCTTCTAGCGGGGTGGACGAGCAGTACTTC	CASSPSSGVDEQYF
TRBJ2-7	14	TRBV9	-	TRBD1	TGTGCCAGCAGCGCCTCGACAGGGGGGGACGAGCAGTACTTC	CASSASTGGDEQYF
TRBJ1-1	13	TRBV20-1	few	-	TGCAGTGCCTCAGAGATCGGGAACACTGAAGCTTTCTTT	CSASEIGNTEAFF
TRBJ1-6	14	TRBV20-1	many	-	TGCAGCCCAAAACCTGATGATTTTAATTCACCCCTCCACTTT	CSPKPDDFNSPLHF
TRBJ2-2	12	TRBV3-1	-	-	TGTGCCAGCAGCCTAAAATCAGGGGAGCTGTTTTTT	CASSLKSGELFF
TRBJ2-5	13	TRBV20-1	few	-	TGCAGTGCCTTCCCGTCGGGGGTTGGGACCCAGTACTTC	CSAFPSGVGTQYF
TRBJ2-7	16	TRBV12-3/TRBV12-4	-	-	TGTGCCAGCAGCCTCGACCCCGGGACGGCCTTATACGAGCAGTACTTC	CASSLDPGTALYEQYF
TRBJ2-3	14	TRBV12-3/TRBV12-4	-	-	TGTGCCAGCAGCGCCTCCCCTAGCGCAGATACGCAGTATTTT	CASSASPSADTQYF
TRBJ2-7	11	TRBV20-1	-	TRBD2	TGCAGTGCTAGAGAAGCGGGGGTGCAGTACTTC	CSAREAGVQYF
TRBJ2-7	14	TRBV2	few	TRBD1	TGTGCCAGCATTCCCTCGGACAGGGCTGGTGAGCAGTACTTC	CASIPSDRAGEQYF
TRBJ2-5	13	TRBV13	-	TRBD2	TGTGCCAGCAGCCGGACTAGGAGGGAGACCCAGTACTTC	CASSRTRRETQYF
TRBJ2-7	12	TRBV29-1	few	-	TGCAGCGTTGTGAGGGGGAACTACGAGCAGTACTTC	CSVVRGNYEQYF
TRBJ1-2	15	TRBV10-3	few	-	TGTGCCATCAGCTCCGCGCGGGACACCCTTTATGGCTACACCTTC	CAISSARDTLYGYTF
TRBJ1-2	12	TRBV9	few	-	TGTGCCAGCAGCGTAGCTGGGTCGGGCTACACCTTC	CASSVAGSGYTF
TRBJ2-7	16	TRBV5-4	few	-	TGTGCCAGCAGCTTGTACCGGAGCGCTGATAACTACGAGCAGTACTTC	CASSLYRSADNYEQYF
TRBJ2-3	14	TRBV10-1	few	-	TGCGCCAGCAGTGAGCAGGGGAGCACAGATACGCAGTATTTT	CASSEQGSTDTQYF
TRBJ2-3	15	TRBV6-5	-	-	TGTGCCAGCAGTTACTTAAACTTAGGGTCAGATACGCAGTATTTT	CASSYLNLGSDTQYF
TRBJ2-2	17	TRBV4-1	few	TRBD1	TGCGCCAGCAGCCAAGCATTGGGACAGGGGATCGCCGGGGAGCTGTTTTTT	CASSQALGQGIAGELFF
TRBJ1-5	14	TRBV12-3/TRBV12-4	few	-	TGTGCCAGCAGTTACGACCGTCTCAATCAGCCCCAGCATTTT	CASSYDRLNQPQHF
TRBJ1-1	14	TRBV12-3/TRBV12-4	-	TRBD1	TGTGCCAGTTCCCGCCGGACAGGTTTCACTGAAGCTTTCTTT	CASSRRTGFTEAFF